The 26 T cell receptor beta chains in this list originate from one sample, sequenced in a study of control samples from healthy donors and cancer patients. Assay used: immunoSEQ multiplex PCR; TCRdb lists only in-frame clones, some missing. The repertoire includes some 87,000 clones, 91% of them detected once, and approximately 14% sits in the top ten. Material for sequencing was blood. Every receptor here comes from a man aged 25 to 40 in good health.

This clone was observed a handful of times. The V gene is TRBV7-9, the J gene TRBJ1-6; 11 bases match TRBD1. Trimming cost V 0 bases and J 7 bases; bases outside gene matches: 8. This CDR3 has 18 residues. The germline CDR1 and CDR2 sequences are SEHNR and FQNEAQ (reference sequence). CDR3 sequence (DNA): TGTGCCAGCAGCTTAGCTTCCGGGACAGGGGGTCTGAATTCACCCCTCCACTTT. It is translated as CASSLASGTGGLNSPLHF.

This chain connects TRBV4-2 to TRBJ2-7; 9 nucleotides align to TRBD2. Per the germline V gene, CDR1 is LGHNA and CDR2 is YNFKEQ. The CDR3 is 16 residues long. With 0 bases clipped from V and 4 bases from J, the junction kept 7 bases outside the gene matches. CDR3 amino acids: CASSQEPAGGHYEQYF. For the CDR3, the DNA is TGTGCCAGCAGCCAAGAGCCAGCGGGGGGCCATTACGAGCAGTACTTC.

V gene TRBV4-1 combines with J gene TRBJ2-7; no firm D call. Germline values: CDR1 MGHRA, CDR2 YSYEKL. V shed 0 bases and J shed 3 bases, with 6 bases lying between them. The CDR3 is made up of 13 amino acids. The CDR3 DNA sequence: TGCGCCAGCAGCCAAGAGGCAGACTACGAGCAGTACTTC. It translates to CASSQEADYEQYF.

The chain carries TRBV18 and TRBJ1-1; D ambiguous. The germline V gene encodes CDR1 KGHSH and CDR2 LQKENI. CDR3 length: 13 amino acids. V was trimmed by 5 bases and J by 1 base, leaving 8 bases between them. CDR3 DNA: TGTGCCAGCTCATCCAAAGAGAACACTGAAGCTTTCTTT. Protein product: CASSSKENTEAFF.

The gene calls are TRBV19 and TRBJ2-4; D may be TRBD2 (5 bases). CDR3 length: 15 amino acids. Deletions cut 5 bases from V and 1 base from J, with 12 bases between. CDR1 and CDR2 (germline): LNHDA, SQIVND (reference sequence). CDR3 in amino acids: CASSLGRGAKNIQYF. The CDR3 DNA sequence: TGTGCCAGTAGTTTGGGGAGAGGGGCCAAAAACATTCAGTACTTC.

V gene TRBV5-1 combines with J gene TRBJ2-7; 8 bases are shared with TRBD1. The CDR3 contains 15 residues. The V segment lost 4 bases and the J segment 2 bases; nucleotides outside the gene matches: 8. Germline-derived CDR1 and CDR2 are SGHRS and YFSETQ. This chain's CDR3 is CASSPRTGIAYEQYF. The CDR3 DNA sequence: TGCGCCAGCAGCCCCAGGACAGGGATAGCCTACGAGCAGTACTTC.

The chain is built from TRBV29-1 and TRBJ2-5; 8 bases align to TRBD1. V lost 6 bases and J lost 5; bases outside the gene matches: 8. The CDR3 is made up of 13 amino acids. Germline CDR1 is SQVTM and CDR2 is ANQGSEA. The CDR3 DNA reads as TGCAGCGTAACAGGGGGAAGATGGGAGACCCAGTACTTC. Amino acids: CSVTGGRWETQYF.

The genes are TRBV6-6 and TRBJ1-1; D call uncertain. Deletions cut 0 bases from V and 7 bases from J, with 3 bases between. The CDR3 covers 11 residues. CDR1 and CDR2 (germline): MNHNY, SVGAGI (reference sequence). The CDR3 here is CASSYSSEAFF. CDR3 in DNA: TGTGCCAGCAGTTACTCGAGTGAAGCTTTCTTT.

The CDR3, as DNA: TGTGCCAGCAGCGGGCGGGGGGGGCTTAGCACAGATACGCAGTATTTT. It is translated as CASSGRGGLSTDTQYF. The J gene is TRBJ2-3, the V gene TRBV5-4, with 9 bases aligning to TRBD2. The V gene's germline CDR1 is SGHNT and CDR2 YYREEE (reference sequence). This CDR3 comprises 16 residues. V lost 4 bases to trimming and J lost 0 bases; unmatched junction nucleotides: 6.

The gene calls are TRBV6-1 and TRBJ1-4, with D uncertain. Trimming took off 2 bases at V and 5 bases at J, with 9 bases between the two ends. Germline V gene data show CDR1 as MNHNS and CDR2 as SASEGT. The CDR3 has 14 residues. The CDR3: CASSEQRSNEKLFF. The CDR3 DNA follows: TGTGCCAGCAGTGAACAACGGTCGAATGAAAAACTGTTTTTT.

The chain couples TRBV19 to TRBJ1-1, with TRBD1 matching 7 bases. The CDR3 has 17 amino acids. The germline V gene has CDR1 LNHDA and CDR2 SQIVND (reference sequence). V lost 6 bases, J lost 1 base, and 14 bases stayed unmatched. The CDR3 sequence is CASSIATGQLRNTEAFF. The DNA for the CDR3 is TGTGCCAGTAGCATCGCAACGGGACAGCTGCGGAACACTGAAGCTTTCTTT. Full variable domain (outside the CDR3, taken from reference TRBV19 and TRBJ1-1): DGGITQSPKYLFRKEGQNVTLSCEQNLNHDAMYWYRQDPGQGLRLIYYSQIVNDFQKGDIAEGYSVSREKKESFPLTVTSAQKNPTAFYLCASSIATGQLRNTEAFFGQGTRLTVV.

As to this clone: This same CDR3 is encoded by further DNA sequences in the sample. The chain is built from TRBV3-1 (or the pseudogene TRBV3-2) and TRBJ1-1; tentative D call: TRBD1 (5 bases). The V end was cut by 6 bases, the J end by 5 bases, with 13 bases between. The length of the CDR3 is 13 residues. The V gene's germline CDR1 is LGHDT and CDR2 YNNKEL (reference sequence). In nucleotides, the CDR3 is TGTGCCAGCAGGCCCGGCGGGGGTACTGAAGCTTTCTTT. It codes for CASRPGGGTEAFF.

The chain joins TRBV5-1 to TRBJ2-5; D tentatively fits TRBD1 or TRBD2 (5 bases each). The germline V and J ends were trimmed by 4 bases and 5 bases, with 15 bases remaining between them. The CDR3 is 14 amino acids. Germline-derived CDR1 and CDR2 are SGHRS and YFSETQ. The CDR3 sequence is CASSPRAGTETQYF. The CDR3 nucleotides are TGCGCCAGCAGCCCCAGAGCTGGGACGGAGACCCAGTACTTC.

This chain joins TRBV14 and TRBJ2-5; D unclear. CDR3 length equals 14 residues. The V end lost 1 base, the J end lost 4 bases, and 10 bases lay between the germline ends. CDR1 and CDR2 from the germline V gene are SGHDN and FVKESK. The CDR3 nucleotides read TGTGCCAGCAGCCAAGGGGCTCGATCAGAGACCCAGTACTTC. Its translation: CASSQGARSETQYF.

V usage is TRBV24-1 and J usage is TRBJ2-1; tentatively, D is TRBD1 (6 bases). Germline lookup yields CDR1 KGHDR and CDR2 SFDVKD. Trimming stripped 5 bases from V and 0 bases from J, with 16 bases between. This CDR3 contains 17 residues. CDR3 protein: CATSAAPGASSYNEQFF. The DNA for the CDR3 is TGTGCCACCAGTGCCGCCCCAGGGGCAAGCTCCTACAATGAGCAGTTCTTC.

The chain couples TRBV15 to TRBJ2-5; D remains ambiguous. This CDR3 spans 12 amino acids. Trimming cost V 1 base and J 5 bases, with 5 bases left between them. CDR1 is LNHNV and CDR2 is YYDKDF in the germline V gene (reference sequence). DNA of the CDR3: TGTGCCACCAGCAGAGTTTCGGAGACCCAGTACTTC. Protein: CATSRVSETQYF.

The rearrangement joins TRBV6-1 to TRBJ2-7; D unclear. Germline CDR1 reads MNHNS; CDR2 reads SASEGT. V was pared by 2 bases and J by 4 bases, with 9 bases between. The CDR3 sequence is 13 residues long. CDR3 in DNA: TGTGCCAGCAGTGAATTTGGGTCGTACGAGCAGTACTTC. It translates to CASSEFGSYEQYF.

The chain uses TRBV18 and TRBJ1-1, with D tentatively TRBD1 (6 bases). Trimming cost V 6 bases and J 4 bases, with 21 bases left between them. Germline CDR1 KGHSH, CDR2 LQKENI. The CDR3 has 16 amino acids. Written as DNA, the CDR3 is TGTGCCAGCTCCCTGACGGGGGCAGGGGAGATCACTGAAGCTTTCTTT. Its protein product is CASSLTGAGEITEAFF.

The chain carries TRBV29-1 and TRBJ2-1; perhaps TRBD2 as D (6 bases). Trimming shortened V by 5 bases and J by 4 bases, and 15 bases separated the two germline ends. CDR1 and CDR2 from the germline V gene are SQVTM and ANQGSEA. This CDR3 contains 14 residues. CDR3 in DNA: TGCAGCGTTTTTAAGTCTAGCGTGTACAATGAGCAGTTCTTC. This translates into CSVFKSSVYNEQFF.

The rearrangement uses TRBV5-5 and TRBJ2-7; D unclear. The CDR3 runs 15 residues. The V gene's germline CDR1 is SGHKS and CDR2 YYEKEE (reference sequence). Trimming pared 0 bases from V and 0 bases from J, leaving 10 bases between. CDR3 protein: CASSLVDLGSYEQYF. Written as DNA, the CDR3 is TGTGCCAGCAGCTTGGTCGATTTGGGCTCCTACGAGCAGTACTTC.

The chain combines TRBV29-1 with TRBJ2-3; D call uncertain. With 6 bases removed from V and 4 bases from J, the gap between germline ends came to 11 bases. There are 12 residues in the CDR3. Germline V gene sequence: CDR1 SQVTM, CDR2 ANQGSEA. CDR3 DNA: TGCAGCGTATCCGGGCCGTCAGATACGCAGTATTTT. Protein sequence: CSVSGPSDTQYF.

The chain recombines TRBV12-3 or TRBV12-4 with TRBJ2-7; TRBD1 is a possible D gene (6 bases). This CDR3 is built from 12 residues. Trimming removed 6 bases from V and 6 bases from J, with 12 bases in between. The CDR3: CASRPDRSEQYF. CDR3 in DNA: TGTGCCAGCAGGCCCGACAGGTCCGAGCAGTACTTC.

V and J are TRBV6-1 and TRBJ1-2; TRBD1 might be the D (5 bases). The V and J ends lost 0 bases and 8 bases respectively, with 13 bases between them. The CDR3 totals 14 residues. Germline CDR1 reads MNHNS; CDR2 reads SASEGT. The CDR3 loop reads CASSEAKGSRGYTF. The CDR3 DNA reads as TGTGCCAGCAGTGAAGCAAAGGGGTCGAGAGGCTACACCTTC.

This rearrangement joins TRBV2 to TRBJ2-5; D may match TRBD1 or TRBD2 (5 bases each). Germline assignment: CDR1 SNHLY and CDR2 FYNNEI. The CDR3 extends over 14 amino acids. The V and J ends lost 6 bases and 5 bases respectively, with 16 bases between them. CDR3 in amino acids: CASSGTQRSETQYF. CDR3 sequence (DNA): TGTGCCAGCAGCGGGACCCAGCGAAGCGAGACCCAGTACTTC.

CDR3 in amino acids: CASSLGSTYEQYF. CDR3 nucleotides: TGTGCCAGCAGTTTGGGGTCAACCTACGAGCAGTACTTC. The rearrangement uses TRBV12-3 or TRBV12-4 and TRBJ2-7, with no clear D. V dropped 3 bases and J dropped 2 bases, with 8 bases sitting between them. This CDR3 is built from 13 residues.

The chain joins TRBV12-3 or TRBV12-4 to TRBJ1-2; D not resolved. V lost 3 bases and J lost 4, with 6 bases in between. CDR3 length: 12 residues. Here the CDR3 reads CASSFEVYGYTF. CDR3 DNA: TGTGCCAGCAGTTTCGAGGTCTATGGCTACACCTTC.